This TCR beta chain was documented in a study of cytomegalovirus exposure and HLA in healthy donors. PCR used 60 Vbeta primers and 13 Jbeta primers. Clones were read by immunoSEQ multiplex PCR, and TCRdb kept only the in-frame ones, dropping some. Found here are about 140,000 clones, approximately 80% of them singletons; the top ten hold approximately 2%. Germline V CDR1 and CDR2: SGHKS, YYEKEE (reference sequence). Unmatched junction bases numbered 9, after V lost 4 bases and J lost 3 bases. The CDR3 extends over 16 amino acids. The sample consisted of PBMCs. The sequence came from a man aged 35 to 55 in good health and CMV-seronegative. J is TRBJ2-3 and V is TRBV5-5; 9 nucleotides agree with TRBD2. The CDR3: CASSARGGGRTDTQYF. CDR3 in DNA: TGTGCCAGCAGCGCACGCGGGGGGGGCCGGACAGATACGCAGTATTTT.